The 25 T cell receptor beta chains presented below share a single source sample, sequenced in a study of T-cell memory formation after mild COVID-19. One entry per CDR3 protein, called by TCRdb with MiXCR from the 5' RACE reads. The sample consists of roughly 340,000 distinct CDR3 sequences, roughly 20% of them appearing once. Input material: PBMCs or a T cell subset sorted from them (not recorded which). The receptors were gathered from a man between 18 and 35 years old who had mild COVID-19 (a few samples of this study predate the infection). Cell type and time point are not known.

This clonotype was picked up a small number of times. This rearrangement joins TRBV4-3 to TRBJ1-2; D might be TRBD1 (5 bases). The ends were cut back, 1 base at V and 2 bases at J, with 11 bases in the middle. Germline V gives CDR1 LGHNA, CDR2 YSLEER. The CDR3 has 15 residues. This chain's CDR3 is CASSQVGRDNYGYTF. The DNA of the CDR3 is TGCGCCAGCAGCCAAGTTGGGCGGGACAACTATGGCTACACCTTC.

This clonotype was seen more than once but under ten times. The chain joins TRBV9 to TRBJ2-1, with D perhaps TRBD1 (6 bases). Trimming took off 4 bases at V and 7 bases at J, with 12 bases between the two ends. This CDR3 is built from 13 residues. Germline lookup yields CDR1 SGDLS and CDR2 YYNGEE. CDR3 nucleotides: TGTGCCAGCAGCCGTGGACAGAATAATGAGCAGTTCTTC. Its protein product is CASSRGQNNEQFF.

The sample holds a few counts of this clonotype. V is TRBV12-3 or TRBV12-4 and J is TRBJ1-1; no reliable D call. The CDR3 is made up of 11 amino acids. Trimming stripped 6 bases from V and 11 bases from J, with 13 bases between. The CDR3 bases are TGTGCCAGCAGCTTTGGTCAAGGGGCTTTCTTT. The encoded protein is CASSFGQGAFF.

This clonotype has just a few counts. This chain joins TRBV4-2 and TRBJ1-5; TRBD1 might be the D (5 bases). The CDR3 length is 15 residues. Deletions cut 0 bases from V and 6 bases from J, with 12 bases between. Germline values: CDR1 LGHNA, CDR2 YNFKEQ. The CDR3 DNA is TGTGCCAGCAGCCAAGACTGGCAGGGAGGTCAGCCCCAGCATTTT. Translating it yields CASSQDWQGGQPQHF.

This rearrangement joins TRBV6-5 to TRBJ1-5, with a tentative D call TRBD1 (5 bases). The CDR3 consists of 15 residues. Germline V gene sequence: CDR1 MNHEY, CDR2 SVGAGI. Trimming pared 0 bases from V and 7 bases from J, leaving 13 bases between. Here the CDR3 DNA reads TGTGCCAGCAGTTACTCGAGAGGCGGGGACCAGCCCCAGCATTTT. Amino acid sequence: CASSYSRGGDQPQHF.

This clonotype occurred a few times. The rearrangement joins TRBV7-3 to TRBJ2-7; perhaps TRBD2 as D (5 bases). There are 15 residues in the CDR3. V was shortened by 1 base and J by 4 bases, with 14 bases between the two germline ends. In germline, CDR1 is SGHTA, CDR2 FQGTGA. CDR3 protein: CASSLIGVCGYEQYV. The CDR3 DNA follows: TGTGCCAGCAGCTTAATCGGGGTGTGCGGATACGAGCAGTACGTC.

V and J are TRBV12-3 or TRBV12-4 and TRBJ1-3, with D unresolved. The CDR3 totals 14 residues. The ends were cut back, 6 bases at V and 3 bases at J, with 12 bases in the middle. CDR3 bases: TGTGCCAGCAGCCCTGGGGTCTTTGGAAACACCATATATTTT. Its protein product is CASSPGVFGNTIYF.

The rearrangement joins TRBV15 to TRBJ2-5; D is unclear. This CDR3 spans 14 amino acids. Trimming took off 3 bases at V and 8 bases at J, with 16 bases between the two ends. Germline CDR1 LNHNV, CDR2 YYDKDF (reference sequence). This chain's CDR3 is CATSRALGPGTQYF. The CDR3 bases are TGTGCCACCAGCAGGGCGCTCGGCCCTGGAACCCAGTACTTC.

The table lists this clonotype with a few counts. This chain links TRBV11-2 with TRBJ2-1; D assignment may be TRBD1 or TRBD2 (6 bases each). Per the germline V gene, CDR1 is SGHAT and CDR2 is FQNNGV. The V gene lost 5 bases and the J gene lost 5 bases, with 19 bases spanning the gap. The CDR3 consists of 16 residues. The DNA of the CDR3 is TGTGCCAGCAGCCCCAGCCACGGGGGCTACGACAATGAGCAGTTCTTC. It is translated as CASSPSHGGYDNEQFF.

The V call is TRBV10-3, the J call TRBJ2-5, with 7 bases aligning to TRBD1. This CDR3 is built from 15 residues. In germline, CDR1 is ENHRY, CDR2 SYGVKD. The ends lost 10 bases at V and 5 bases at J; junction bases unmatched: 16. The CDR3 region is CATRRKGAQEETQYF. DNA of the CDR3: TGTGCCACCCGGCGAAAGGGGGCTCAGGAGGAGACCCAGTACTTC.

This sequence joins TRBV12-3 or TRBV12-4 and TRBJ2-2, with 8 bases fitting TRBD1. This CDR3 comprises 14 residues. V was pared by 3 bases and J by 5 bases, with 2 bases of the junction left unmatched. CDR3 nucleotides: TGTGCCAGCAGTTTGACAGGGGATACCGGGGAGCTGTTTTTT. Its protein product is CASSLTGDTGELFF.

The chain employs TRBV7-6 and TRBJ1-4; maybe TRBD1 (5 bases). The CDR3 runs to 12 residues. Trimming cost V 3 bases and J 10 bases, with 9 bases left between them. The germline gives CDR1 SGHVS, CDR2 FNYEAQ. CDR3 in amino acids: CASSFERGKLFF. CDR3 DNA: TGTGCCAGCAGCTTTGAAAGGGGAAAACTGTTTTTT.

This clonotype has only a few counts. CDR3 nucleotides: TGCGCCAGCAGAAGAGGGTCAGGTGGCCACGAGCAGTACGTC. It codes for CASRRGSGGHEQYV. The J gene is TRBJ2-7, the V gene TRBV5-1; the D gene is possibly TRBD2 (5 bases). V shed 5 bases and J shed 5 bases, with 17 bases lying between them. This CDR3 region has 14 residues. CDR1 and CDR2 (germline): SGHRS, YFSETQ.

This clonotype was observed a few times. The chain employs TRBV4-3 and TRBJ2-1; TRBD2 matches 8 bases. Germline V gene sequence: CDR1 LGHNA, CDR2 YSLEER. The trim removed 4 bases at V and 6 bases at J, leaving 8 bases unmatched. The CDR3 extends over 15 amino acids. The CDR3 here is CASSRAGTRSNEQFF. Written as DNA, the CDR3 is TGCGCCAGCAGCCGCGCCGGGACTAGGAGCAATGAGCAGTTCTTC.

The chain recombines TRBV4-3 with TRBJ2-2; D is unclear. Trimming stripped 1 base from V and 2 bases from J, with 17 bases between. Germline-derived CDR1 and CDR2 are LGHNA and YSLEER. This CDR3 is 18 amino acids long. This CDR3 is CASSQVWSAGGNTGELFF. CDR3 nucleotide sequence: TGCGCCAGCAGCCAAGTCTGGTCGGCAGGCGGAAACACCGGGGAGCTGTTTTTT.

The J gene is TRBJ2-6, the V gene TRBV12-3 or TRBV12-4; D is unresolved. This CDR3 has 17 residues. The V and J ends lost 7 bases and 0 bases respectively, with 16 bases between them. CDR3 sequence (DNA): TGTGCCAGCACCGCGGAGAGGCATGTCTCTGGGGCCAACGTCCTGACTTTC. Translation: CASTAERHVSGANVLTF.

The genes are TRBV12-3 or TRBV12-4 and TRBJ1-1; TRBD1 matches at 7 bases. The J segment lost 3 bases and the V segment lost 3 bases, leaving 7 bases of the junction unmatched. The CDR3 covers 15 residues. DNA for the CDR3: TGTGCCAGCAGTTTGGATACAGGGGAAGACACTGAAGCTTTCTTT. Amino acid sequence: CASSLDTGEDTEAFF.

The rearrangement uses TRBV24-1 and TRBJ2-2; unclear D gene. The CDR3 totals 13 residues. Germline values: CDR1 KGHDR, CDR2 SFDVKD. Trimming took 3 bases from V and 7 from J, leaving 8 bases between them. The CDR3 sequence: CATSDPGLGELFF. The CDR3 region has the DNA TGTGCCACCAGTGATCCCGGGCTCGGGGAGCTGTTTTTT.

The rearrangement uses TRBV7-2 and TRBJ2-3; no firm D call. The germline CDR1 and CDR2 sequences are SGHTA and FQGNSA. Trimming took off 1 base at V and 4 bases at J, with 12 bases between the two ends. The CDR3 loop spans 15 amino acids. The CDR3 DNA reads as TGTGCCAGCAGCTTAGAACTCGGGCCGGCAGATACGCAGTATTTT. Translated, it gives CASSLELGPADTQYF. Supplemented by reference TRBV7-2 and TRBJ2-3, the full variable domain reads GAGVSQSPSNKVTEKGKDVELRCDPISGHTALYWYRQSLGQGLEFLIYFQGNSAPDKSGLPSDRFSAERTGGSVSTLTIQRTQQEDSAVYLCASSLELGPADTQYFGPGTRLTVL.

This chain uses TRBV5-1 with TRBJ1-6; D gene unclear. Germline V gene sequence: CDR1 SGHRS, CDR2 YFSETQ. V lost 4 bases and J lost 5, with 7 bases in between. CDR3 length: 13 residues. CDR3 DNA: TGCGCCAGCAGCCCAAACGATAATTCACCCCTCCACTTT. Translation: CASSPNDNSPLHF.

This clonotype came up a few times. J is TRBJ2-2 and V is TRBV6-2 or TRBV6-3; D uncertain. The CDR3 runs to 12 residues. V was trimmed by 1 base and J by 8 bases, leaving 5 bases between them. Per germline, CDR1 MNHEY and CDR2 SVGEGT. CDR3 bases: TGTGCCAGCAGTTACTTGACTGGGGAGCTGTTTTTT. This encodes CASSYLTGELFF.

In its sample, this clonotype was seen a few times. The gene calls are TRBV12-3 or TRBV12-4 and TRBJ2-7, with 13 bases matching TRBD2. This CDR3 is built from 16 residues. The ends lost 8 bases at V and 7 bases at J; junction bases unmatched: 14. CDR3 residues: CASRSRTSGGIREQYF. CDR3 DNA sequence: TGTGCCAGCCGGAGCCGGACTAGCGGGGGAATACGAGAGCAGTACTTC.

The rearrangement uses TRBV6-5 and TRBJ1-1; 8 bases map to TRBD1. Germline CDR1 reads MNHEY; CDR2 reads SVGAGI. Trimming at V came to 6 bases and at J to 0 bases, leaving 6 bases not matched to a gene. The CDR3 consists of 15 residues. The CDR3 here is CASRWTGRVNTEAFF. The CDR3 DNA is TGTGCCAGCAGGTGGACAGGGAGGGTGAACACTGAAGCTTTCTTT.

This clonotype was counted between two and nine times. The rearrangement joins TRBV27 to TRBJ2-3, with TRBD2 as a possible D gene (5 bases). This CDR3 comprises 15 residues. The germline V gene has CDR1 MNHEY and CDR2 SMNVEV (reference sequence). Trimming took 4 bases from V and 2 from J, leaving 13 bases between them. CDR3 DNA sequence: TGTGCCAGCAGTTACCTATCTAGCCCCACAGATACGCAGTATTTT. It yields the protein CASSYLSSPTDTQYF.

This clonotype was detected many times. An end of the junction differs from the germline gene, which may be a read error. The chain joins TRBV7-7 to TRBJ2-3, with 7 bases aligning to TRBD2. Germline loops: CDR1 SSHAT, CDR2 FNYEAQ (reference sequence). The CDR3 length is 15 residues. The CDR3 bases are TGTGCTAGCAGCTTGGGGGGGACTATCACAGATACGCAGTATTTT. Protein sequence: CASSLGGTITDTQYF.